The 20 T cell receptor beta chains in this list originate from one sample, sequenced in a study of T cells in Graves' hyperthyroidism and ophthalmopathy. The source material, RNA transcripts, was used to amplify TCR beta CDR3 regions. HTBI primers were the set used in a first-round RT-PCR of the TCR CDR3. MiXCR, run by TCRdb on the multiplex PCR reads, gives a single entry per CDR3 protein. The sample contains fewer than 400,000 distinct CDR3 sequences, 15% to 19% of which appear only once. The sequenced sample was blood. The source is a woman younger than 35 with Graves' hyperthyroidism that later progressed to Graves' ophthalmopathy.

This clonotype appeared many times. The chain links TRBV28 to TRBJ2-5; 10 bases match TRBD2. J was trimmed by 5 bases and V by 3 bases; bases with no gene match: 9. In germline, CDR1 is MDHEN, CDR2 SYDVKM. The CDR3 length is 16 residues. CDR3 sequence reads: CASSFGAGGPRETQYF. CDR3 DNA sequence: TGTGCCAGCAGTTTTGGAGCGGGAGGGCCCCGGGAGACCCAGTACTTC.

This clonotype has more than one count but fewer than ten. The V call is TRBV14, the J call TRBJ1-2; no reliable D call. The CDR3 runs 15 residues. CDR1 SGHDN and CDR2 FVKESK come from the germline V gene. V was pared by 0 bases and J by 2 bases, with 10 bases between. In DNA form, the CDR3 reads TGTGCCAGCAGCCAAGAGGGTACGGCCAACTATGGCTACACCTTC. This codes for CASSQEGTANYGYTF.

This clonotype showed up many times. The genes are TRBV3-1 and TRBJ2-7; 8 bases align to TRBD2. This CDR3 comprises 15 residues. The V gene's germline CDR1 is LGHDT and CDR2 YNNKEL (reference sequence). Trimming removed 3 bases from V and 3 bases from J; junction bases left unmatched: 7. This chain's CDR3 is CASSQTSEGLYEQYF. The CDR3 nucleotides read TGTGCCAGCAGCCAGACTAGCGAGGGGCTCTACGAGCAGTACTTC.

This clonotype was counted at least ten times. The gene calls are TRBV18 and TRBJ2-1; 8 bases fit TRBD2. The V and J ends lost 0 bases and 7 bases, in that order; junction bases with no gene match: 8. CDR1 is KGHSH and CDR2 is LQKENI in the germline V gene. This CDR3 is built from 16 residues. This CDR3 is CASSPPNGRAVNEQFF. DNA for the CDR3: TGTGCCAGCTCACCACCAAACGGGAGGGCCGTAAATGAGCAGTTCTTC. The variable domain in full, completed from reference TRBV18 and TRBJ2-1, reads NAGVMQNPRHLVRRRGQEARLRCSPMKGHSHVYWYRQLPEEGLKFMVYLQKENIIDESGMPKERFSAEFPKEGPSILRIQQVVRGDSAAYFCASSPPNGRAVNEQFFGPGTRLTVL.

This clonotype was counted many times. V is TRBV7-2 and J is TRBJ2-7; the match to TRBD1 covers 7 bases. Germline CDR1 is SGHTA and CDR2 is FQGNSA. The CDR3 is made up of 14 amino acids. With V trimmed by 1 base and J by 3 bases, 3 bases remained unmatched. As DNA, the CDR3 is TGTGCCAGCAGCTTAGGAGCAGGGGGCTACGAGCAGTACTTC. Its protein is CASSLGAGGYEQYF.

This chain uses TRBV20-1 with TRBJ2-1; a possible D gene is TRBD2 (5 bases). In germline, CDR1 is DFQATT, CDR2 SNEGSKA (reference sequence). The CDR3 spans 18 residues. V dropped 6 bases and J dropped 1 base, with 25 bases sitting between them. The CDR3: CSARTLAPSEGSYNEQFF. CDR3 nucleotide sequence: TGCAGTGCCAGAACGCTAGCACCTTCGGAAGGGTCCTACAATGAGCAGTTCTTC.

The rearrangement links TRBV20-1 to TRBJ2-5; 8 nucleotides line up with TRBD2. Germline values: CDR1 DFQATT, CDR2 SNEGSKA (reference sequence). CDR3 length equals 14 residues. With 2 bases clipped from V and 7 bases from J, the junction kept 9 bases outside the gene matches. For the CDR3, the DNA is TGCAGTGCTAGACTCGGGAGGGCCAAGGGGACCCAGTACTTC. Protein: CSARLGRAKGTQYF.

This clonotype was recorded many times. This chain links TRBV18 with TRBJ1-5; 7 bases agree with TRBD1. Losses at the gene ends were 6 bases for V and 3 bases for J; bases not matched to a gene: 11. The CDR3 consists of 16 residues. Germline V gene lookup returns CDR1 KGHSH and CDR2 LQKENI. DNA for the CDR3: TGTGCCAGCTCGCAATACCGGGACAGCTTCAATCAGCCCCAGCATTTT. It encodes CASSQYRDSFNQPQHF.

This chain joins TRBV27 and TRBJ1-6; D not certain. CDR3 length equals 12 residues. The V and J ends lost 0 bases and 13 bases respectively, with 7 bases between them. Germline loops: CDR1 MNHEY, CDR2 SMNVEV (reference sequence). CDR3 nucleotides: TGTGCCAGCAGTTTATCCTCGGGCCCCCTCCACTTT. This gives the protein CASSLSSGPLHF.

The genes are TRBV25-1 and TRBJ2-5; 9 bases line up with TRBD1. CDR1 is MGHDK, CDR2 SYGVNS, per germline. The junction had 7 bases not matched to a gene; V was cut back by 10 bases and J by 4 bases. The CDR3 covers 13 residues. The DNA of the CDR3 is TGTGCCACCGGACAGGGGAGTCTAGAGACCCAGTACTTC. Translating gives CATGQGSLETQYF.

About this clonotype: One end of the junction varies from germline; a read error may be responsible. The rearrangement links TRBV7-7 to TRBJ1-1, with D uncertain. Per the germline V gene, CDR1 is SSHAT and CDR2 is FNYEAQ (reference sequence). CDR3 size: 17 residues. CDR3 residues: CASSQLTFEGVDAEAFF. As DNA, the CDR3 is TGTGCTAGCAGCCAACTAACATTTGAGGGTGTTGACGCTGAAGCTTTCTTT.

This clonotype was seen repeatedly, ten times or more. The rearrangement links TRBV12-3 or TRBV12-4 to TRBJ2-7; perhaps TRBD2 as D (5 bases). This CDR3 has 14 residues. V was cut by 4 bases and J by 2 bases, with 12 bases left in between. In nucleotides, the CDR3 is TGTGCCAGCAGTTCCGAGGCGGGCACCTACGAGCAGTACTTC. It codes for CASSSEAGTYEQYF.

This clonotype was observed many times. The chain has TRBV9 and TRBJ2-7; the D gene is possibly TRBD2 (6 bases). Germline V CDR1 and CDR2: SGDLS, YYNGEE. The V and J ends lost 0 bases and 0 bases respectively, with 10 bases between them. The CDR3 has 15 residues. Written as DNA, the CDR3 is TGTGCCAGCAGCGTAGCGGGAGACCTCTCCTACGAGCAGTACTTC. Translation: CASSVAGDLSYEQYF.

The table lists this clonotype with many counts. The genes are TRBV20-1 and TRBJ1-1, with a possible D match to TRBD1 (5 bases). This CDR3 region has 17 residues. Germline V gives CDR1 DFQATT, CDR2 SNEGSKA (reference sequence). The V end was cut by 6 bases, the J end by 0 bases, with 23 bases between. The CDR3 bases are TGCAGTGCCTTGAACAAAGAGGGACCAATCATGAACACTGAAGCTTTCTTT. It yields the protein CSALNKEGPIMNTEAFF.

This clonotype was counted only a few times. The chain links TRBV9 to TRBJ1-5; D gene uncertain. Germline CDR1 SGDLS, CDR2 YYNGEE. This CDR3 is 13 amino acids long. V was pared by 5 bases and J by 4 bases, with 10 bases between. CDR3 sequence: CASSAGSNQPQHF. The CDR3 DNA reads as TGTGCCAGCAGTGCAGGTTCAAATCAGCCCCAGCATTTT.

The gene calls are TRBV28 and TRBJ2-5, with 7 bases aligning to TRBD1. The V gene's germline CDR1 is MDHEN and CDR2 SYDVKM. The CDR3 is 18 residues long. The ends lost 2 bases at V and 2 bases at J; junction bases unmatched: 14. The CDR3 coding sequence is TGTGCCAGCAGTTTAGGGGCAGGGGGATCTTCGGGACAAGAGACCCAGTACTTC. Encoded protein: CASSLGAGGSSGQETQYF.

This chain connects TRBV4-3 to TRBJ2-5, with TRBD2 matching over 7 bases. This CDR3 spans 15 amino acids. The germline V gene encodes CDR1 LGHNA and CDR2 YSLEER. V trimming: 1 base; J trimming: 0 bases; junction bases outside the gene matches: 2. CDR3 sequence (DNA): TGCGCCAGCAGCCAAGTTGGGAGGGACCAAGAGACCCAGTACTTC. Translated: CASSQVGRDQETQYF.

V and J are TRBV19 and TRBJ2-1; D gene uncertain. Germline V CDR1 and CDR2: LNHDA, SQIVND (reference sequence). This CDR3 has 13 amino acids. V lost 8 bases, J lost 2 bases, and 10 bases lay in between. CDR3 sequence reads: CASQSTTYNEQFF. CDR3 nucleotide sequence: TGTGCCAGTCAATCGACCACCTACAATGAGCAGTTCTTC.

In its sample, this clonotype was seen many times. This chain connects TRBV20-1 to TRBJ2-3, with 12 bases lining up with TRBD2. V lost 5 bases, J lost 1 base, and 4 bases stayed unmatched. Looked up from germline, CDR1 is DFQATT and CDR2 is SNEGSKA (reference sequence). CDR3 length: 15 residues. The CDR3 spells CSAGGTSGRTDTQYF. The CDR3 bases are TGCAGTGCTGGGGGGACTAGCGGGCGCACAGATACGCAGTATTTT.

This clonotype was found many times. J is TRBJ1-1 and V is TRBV18, with 9 nucleotides matching TRBD1. CDR3 size: 14 residues. J was trimmed by 7 bases and V by 6 bases; bases with no gene match: 9. Per germline, CDR1 KGHSH and CDR2 LQKENI. CDR3 nucleotide sequence: TGTGCCAGCTCCCCTGGGACAGGGATTATTGAAGCTTTCTTT. It is translated as CASSPGTGIIEAFF.